This T cell receptor beta chain was sequenced for a study of T cell responses to AZD1222 COVID-19 vaccine (TCRdb year 2021). A note on the overall study: Because spike-specific TCR depth and breadth did not differ between the two schedules, AZD1222 recipients who got a second dose at roughly 4 weeks were pooled with those who got a second dose at roughly 12 weeks. A total of 233 trial participants underwent TCR sequencing, of whom roughly 210 had received two doses of AZD1222 and about 25 had received two doses of the MenACWY control vaccine. Trial participants were enrolled by age into subgroups of 18-55, 56-69 and 70-plus years, and approximately 150, 30 and 60 TCR-sequenced participants, respectively, were included in these subgroups. What the authors observed across the whole study: Nearly half of unique spike-specific TCRs reportedly recognized epitopes outside regions mutated in the B.1.351 and B.1.1.7 variants. Because no samples from the day 14 peak response were available, repertoires could be characterized only after the peak T cell response. Conclusions about previously exposed vaccinees are limited because only five to seven AZD1222 recipients were SARS-CoV-2 seropositive at baseline. A significant rise in spike-specific TCR breadth and depth was observed after two AZD1222 doses relative to day 0 and relative to MenACWY recipients. CD4 TCRs associated with the vaccine covered the entire spike protein, and the dominant responses were in regions 160-218 and 743-854. Participants were mostly white British and included more females than males, and it was suggested by the authors that clonal diversity may have been underestimated. In the small 56-69-year group, the increase in depth fell short of significance, most likely because of low power.

Note on this clone: Its antigen is currently not known. No base quality values were provided; no much bigger clone lies one nucleotide off.

The CDR3 regions of human TCRbeta chains were analyzed by immunosequencing. From the authors' description of their analysis: Repertoire TCRs were checked for matches against a reference library of SARS-CoV-2-specific TCRs that had been generated using the MIRA antigen-specificity platform. Breadth was defined as the fraction of unique TCRs that were SARS-CoV-2-associated. Depth was defined as the fraction of total T cells that were SARS-CoV-2-associated. Using the MIRA data, each spike-specific TCR was assigned both to the spike region to which the TCR was reactive and to a CD4 or CD8 class. Log10-transformed breadth and depth values were compared by one-way ANOVA with Sidak's multiple comparisons tests. Drawn from immuneACCESS, this table holds only the in-frame rearrangements with V and J called that TCRdb kept. Clones are partly lost; checked studies trace under half to an unresolved V gene and leave the rest unexplained. V and J calls and clone size are as listed in that table; D and trimming were resolved from the DNA. The sample records about 92,000 clones, approximately 90% of which are singletons. The ten largest make up about 1.5% of the sample.

Its CDR3 holds 15 amino acids, cysteine through phenylalanine. Just the 45-base CDR3 DNA is kept, in frame starting at base 1. The germline V gene specifies ENHRY as CDR1 and SYGVKD as CDR2. At the junction V is shortened by 5 bases and J by 5 bases, with 18 bases in between. The time point label here, explained by the study, means: baseline before first vaccination. The vaccinee samples were drawn from two UK trials, COV001 and COV002, one of which was a single-blind randomized controlled phase 2/3 trial testing AZD1222 (ChAdOx1 nCoV-19) in healthy adults. Trial participant PBMC samples were collected at day 0 and day 28 after the second dose for TCRbeta chain sequencing.

This receptor was taken from an adult in good health. Here the sequenced sample was peripheral blood, taken on day 0 of AZD1222 vaccination. Rearrangement joined TRBV10-3 to TRBJ1-1; the D gene remains uncertain. The CDR3 amino acid sequence is: CAISNGPGYRTEAFF. DNA sequence: TGTGCCATCAGTAACGGACCGGGATATAGGACTGAAGCTTTCTTT.